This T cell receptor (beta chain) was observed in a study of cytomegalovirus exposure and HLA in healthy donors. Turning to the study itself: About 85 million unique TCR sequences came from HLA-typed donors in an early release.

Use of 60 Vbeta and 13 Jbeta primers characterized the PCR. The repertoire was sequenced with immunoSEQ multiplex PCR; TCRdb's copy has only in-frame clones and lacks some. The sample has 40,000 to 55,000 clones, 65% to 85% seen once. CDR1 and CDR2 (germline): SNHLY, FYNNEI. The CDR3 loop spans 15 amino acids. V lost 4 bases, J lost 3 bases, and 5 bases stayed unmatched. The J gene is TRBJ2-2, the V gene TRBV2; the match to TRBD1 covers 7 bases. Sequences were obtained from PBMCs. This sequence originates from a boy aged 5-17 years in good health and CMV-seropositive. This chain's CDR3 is CASSVKGADTGELFF. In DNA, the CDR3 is TGTGCCAGCAGTGTTAAGGGGGCGGACACCGGGGAGCTGTTTTTT.